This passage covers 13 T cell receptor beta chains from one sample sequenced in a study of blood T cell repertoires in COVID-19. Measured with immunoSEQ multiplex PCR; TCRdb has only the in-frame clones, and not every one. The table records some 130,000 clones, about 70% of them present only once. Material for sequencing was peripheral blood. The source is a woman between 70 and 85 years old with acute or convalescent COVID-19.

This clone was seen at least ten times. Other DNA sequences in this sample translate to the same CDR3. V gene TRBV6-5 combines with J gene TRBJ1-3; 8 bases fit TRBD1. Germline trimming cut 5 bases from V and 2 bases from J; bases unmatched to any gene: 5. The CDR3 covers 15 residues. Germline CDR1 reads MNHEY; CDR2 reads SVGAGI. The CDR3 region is CASSLGQGTGNTIYF. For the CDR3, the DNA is TGTGCCAGCAGTCTTGGACAGGGAACTGGAAACACCATATATTTT.

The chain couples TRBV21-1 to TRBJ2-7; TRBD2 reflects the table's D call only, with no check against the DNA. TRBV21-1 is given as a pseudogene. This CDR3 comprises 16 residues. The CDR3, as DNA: TGTGCCAGCACTAAAATGACGGGCGGGTTCTCCTACGAGCAGTACTTC. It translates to CASTKMTGGFSYEQYF.

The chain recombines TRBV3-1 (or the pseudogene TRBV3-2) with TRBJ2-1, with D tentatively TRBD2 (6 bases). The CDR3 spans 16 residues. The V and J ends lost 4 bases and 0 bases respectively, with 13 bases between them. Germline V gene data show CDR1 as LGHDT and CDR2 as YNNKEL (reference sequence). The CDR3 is CASSPGGAGSYNEQFF. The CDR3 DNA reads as TGTGCCAGCAGCCCCGGGGGAGCTGGCTCCTACAATGAGCAGTTCTTC.

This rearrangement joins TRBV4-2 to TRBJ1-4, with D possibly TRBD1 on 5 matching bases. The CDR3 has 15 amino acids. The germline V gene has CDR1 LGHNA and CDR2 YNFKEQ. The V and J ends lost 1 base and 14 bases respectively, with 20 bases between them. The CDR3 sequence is CASSQGGGAGVSLFF. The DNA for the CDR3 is TGTGCCAGCAGCCAAGGGGGAGGGGCCGGTGTGTCGCTGTTTTTT.

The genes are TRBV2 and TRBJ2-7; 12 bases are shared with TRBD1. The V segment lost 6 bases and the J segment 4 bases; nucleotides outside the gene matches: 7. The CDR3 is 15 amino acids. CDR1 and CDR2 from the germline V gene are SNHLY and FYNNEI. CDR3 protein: CASRAGTGGVYEQYF. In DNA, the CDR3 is TGTGCCAGCAGAGCAGGGACAGGGGGCGTTTACGAGCAGTACTTC.

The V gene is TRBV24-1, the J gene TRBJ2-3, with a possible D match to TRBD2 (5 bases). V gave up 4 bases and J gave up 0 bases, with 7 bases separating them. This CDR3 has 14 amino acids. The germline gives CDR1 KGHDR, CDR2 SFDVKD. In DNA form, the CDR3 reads TGTGCCACCAGTGACCCGGGGAGCACAGATACGCAGTATTTT. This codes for CATSDPGSTDTQYF.

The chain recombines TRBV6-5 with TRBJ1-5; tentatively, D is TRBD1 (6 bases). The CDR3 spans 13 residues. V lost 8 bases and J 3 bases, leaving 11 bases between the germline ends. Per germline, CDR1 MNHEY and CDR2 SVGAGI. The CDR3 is CASYGDNNQPQHF. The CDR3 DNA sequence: TGTGCCAGCTATGGGGACAACAATCAGCCCCAGCATTTT.

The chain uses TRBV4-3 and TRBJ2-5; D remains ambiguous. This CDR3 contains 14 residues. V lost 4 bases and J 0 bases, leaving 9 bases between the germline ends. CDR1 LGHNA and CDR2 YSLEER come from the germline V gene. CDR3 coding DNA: TGCGCCAGCAGCCTAACACCGTACCAAGAGACCCAGTACTTC. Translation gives CASSLTPYQETQYF.

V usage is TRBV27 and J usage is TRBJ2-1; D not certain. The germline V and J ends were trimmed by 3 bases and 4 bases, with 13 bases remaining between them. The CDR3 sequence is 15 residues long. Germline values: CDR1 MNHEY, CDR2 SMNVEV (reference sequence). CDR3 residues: CASSFGRRFYNEQFF. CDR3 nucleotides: TGTGCCAGCAGTTTCGGTCGTAGATTTTACAATGAGCAGTTCTTC.

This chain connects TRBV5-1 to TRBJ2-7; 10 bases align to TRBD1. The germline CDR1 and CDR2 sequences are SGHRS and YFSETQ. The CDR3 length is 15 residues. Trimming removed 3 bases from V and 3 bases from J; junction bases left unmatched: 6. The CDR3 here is CASSSGQGVHYEQYF. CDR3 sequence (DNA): TGCGCCAGCAGCTCAGGACAGGGGGTCCACTACGAGCAGTACTTC. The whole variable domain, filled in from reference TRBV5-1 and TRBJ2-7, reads KAGVTQTPRYLIKTRGQQVTLSCSPISGHRSVSWYQQTPGQGLQFLFEYFSETQRNKGNFPGRFSGRQFSNSRSEMNVSTLELGDSALYLCASSSGQGVHYEQYFGPGTRLTVT.

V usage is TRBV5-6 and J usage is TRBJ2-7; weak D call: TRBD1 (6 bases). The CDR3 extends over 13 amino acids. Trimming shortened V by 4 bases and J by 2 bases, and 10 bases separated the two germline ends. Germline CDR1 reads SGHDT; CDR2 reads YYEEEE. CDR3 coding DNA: TGTGCCAGCAGCCCCTGGACAGCCTACGAGCAGTACTTC. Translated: CASSPWTAYEQYF.

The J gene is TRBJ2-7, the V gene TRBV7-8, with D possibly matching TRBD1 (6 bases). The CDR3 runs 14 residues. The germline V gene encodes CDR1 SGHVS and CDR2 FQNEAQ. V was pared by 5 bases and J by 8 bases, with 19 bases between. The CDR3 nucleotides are TGTGCCAGCAGCCCGGACAGCCGAGGTGATCAGCAGTACTTC. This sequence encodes CASSPDSRGDQQYF.

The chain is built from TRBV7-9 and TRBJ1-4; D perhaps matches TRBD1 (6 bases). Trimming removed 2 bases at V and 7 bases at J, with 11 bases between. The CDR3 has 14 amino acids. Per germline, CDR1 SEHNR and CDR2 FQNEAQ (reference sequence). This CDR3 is CASSLTGSFEKLFF. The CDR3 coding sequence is TGTGCCAGCAGCTTAACAGGGTCGTTTGAAAAACTGTTTTTT.